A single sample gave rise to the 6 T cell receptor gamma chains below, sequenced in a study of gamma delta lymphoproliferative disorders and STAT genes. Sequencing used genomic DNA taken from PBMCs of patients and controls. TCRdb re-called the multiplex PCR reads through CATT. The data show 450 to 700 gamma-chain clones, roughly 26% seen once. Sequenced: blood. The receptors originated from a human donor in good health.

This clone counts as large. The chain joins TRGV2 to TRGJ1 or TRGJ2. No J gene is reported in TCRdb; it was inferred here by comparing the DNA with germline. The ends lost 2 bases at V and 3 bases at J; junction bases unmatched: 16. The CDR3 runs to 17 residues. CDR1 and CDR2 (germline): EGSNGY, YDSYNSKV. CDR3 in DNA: TGTGCCACCTGGGACGAGTTTCTCTCGCGTACTTATTATAAGAAACTCTTT. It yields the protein CATWDEFLSRTYYKKLF.

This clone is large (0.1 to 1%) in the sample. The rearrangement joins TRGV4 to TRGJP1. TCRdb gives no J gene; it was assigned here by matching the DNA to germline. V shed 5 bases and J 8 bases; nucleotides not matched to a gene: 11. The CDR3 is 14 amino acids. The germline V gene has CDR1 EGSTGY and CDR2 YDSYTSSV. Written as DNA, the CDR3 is TGTGCCACCTGGGGAAGTTCCTTCGGTTGGTTCAAGATATTT. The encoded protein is CATWGSSFGWFKIF.

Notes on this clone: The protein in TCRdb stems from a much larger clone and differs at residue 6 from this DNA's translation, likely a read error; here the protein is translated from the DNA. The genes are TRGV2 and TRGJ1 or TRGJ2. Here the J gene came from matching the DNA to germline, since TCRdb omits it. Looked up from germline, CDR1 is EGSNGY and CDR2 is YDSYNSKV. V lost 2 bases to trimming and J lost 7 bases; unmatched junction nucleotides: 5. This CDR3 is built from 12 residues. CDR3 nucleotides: TGTGCCACCTGGGACGAGCACTATAAGAAACTCTTT. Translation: CATWDEHYKKLF.

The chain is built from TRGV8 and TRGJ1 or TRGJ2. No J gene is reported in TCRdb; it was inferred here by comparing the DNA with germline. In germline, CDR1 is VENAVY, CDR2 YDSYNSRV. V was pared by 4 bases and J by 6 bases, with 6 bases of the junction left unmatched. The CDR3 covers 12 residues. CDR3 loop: CATWERPYKKLF. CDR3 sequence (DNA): TGTGCCACCTGGGAACGTCCTTATAAGAAACTCTTT.

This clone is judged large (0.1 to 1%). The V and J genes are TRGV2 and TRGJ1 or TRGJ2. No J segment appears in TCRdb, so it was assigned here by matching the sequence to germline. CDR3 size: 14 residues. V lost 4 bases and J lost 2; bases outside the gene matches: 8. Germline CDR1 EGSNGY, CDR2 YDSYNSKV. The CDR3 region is CATWETRDYYKKLF. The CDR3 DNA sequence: TGTGCCACCTGGGAAACGAGGGATTATTATAAGAAACTCTTT.

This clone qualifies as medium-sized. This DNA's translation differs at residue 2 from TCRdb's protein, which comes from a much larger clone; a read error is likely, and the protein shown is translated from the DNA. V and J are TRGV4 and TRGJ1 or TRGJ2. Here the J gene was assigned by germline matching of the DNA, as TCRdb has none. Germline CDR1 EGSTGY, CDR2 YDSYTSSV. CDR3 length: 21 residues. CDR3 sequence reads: CTTWDGPGRSAPVSNYYKKLF. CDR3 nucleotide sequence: TGTACCACCTGGGATGGGCCGGGCCGCTCGGCCCCCGTATCGAATTATTATAAGAAACTCTTT.